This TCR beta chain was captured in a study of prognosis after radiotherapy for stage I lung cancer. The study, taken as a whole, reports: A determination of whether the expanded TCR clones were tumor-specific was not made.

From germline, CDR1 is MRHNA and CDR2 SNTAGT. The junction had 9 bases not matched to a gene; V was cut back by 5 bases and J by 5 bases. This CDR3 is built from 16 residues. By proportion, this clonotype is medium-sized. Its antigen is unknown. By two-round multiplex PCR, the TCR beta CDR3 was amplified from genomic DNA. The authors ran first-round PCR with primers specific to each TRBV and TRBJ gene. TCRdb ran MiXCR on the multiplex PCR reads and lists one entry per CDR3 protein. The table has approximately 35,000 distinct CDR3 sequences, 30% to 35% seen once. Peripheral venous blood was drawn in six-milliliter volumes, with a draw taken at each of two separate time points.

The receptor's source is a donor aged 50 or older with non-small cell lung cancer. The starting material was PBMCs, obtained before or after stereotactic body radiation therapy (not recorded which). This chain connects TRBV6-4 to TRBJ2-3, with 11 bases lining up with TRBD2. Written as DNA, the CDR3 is TGTGCCAGCAGTCCCTCGATAGCGGGGGGGGGAGATACGCAGTATTTT. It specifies CASSPSIAGGGDTQYF.